The next 18 T cell receptor beta chains were all read from a single sample in a study of patients and donors after allogeneic stem cell transplantation. From the RT-PCR reads, TCRdb called clonotypes with MiXCR, one entry per CDR3 protein. Altogether roughly 960,000 distinct CDR3 sequences are present, more than 15% being singletons, with the ten largest covering around 6%. Sequenced sample: blood, either unsorted or a sorted T cell fraction (not recorded which). All receptors come from a human donor who was either an allogeneic HSCT recipient or a stem cell or donor lymphocyte infusion donor (not recorded which). It is not recorded whose cells these are; they may come from a transplant donor.

This clonotype turned up a few times. The chain uses TRBV10-3 and TRBJ2-1; D remains ambiguous. The CDR3 has 13 amino acids. V was clipped by 6 bases and J by 9 bases, with 15 bases between them. The germline CDR1 and CDR2 sequences are ENHRY and SYGVKD. The CDR3 coding sequence is TGTGCCATCAGCCACCTGGAAAAGGGTGAGCAGTTCTTC. It translates to CAISHLEKGEQFF.

The rearrangement joins TRBV3-1 to TRBJ2-5; tentatively, D is TRBD1 (6 bases). From germline, CDR1 is LGHDT and CDR2 YNNKEL (reference sequence). The CDR3 has 16 residues. V was clipped by 3 bases and J by 0 bases, with 14 bases between them. For the CDR3, the DNA is TGTGCCAGCAGCCAGGGTATCACAGGGAACCAAGAGACCCAGTACTTC. Protein sequence: CASSQGITGNQETQYF.

This chain connects TRBV12-3 or TRBV12-4 to TRBJ1-2; no reliable D call. The V end lost 3 bases, the J end lost 4 bases, and 9 bases lay between the germline ends. CDR3 length: 13 residues. The CDR3 DNA is TGTGCCAGCAGTTTGACTGATCTCTATGGCTACACCTTC. Protein sequence: CASSLTDLYGYTF.

The chain joins TRBV6-5 to TRBJ1-2, with D perhaps matching TRBD1 (6 bases). V lost 1 base to trimming and J lost 8 bases, with 11 bases between them. There are 13 residues in the CDR3. From germline, CDR1 is MNHEY and CDR2 SVGAGI. The chain's CDR3 is CASSYLGAHGYTF. The CDR3, as DNA: TGTGCCAGCAGTTACTTGGGGGCGCACGGCTACACCTTC.

This clonotype has only a few counts. The chain joins TRBV20-1 to TRBJ1-2; D might be TRBD1 (6 bases). CDR1 DFQATT and CDR2 SNEGSKA come from the germline V gene (reference sequence). Trimming left V 6 bases short and J 2 bases short, with 13 bases between. The CDR3 is 13 amino acids. CDR3 sequence reads: CSAEYRDNYGYTF. CDR3 DNA: TGCAGTGCGGAATACAGGGACAACTATGGCTACACCTTC.

This clonotype was observed many times. J is TRBJ1-4 and V is TRBV6-1; no clear D gene. The CDR3 runs 13 residues. Germline assignment: CDR1 MNHNS and CDR2 SASEGT. Trimming stripped 6 bases from V and 8 bases from J, with 13 bases between. The CDR3 DNA sequence: TGTGCCAGCAGACAACCGGTTGGGGAAAAACTGTTTTTT. Protein: CASRQPVGEKLFF.

The chain links TRBV6-5 to TRBJ2-2; 9 bases fit TRBD2. With 0 bases clipped from V and 5 bases from J, the junction kept 4 bases outside the gene matches. The CDR3 extends over 16 amino acids. CDR1 is MNHEY, CDR2 SVGAGI, per germline. CDR3 in amino acids: CASSYSLRGGTGELFF. Written as DNA, the CDR3 is TGTGCCAGCAGTTACTCGTTGCGGGGGGGTACCGGGGAGCTGTTTTTT.

This clonotype has ten or more counts. The V and J genes are TRBV29-1 and TRBJ1-2; 10 nucleotides agree with TRBD1. Trimming cost V 3 bases and J 2 bases; bases outside gene matches: 3. CDR3 length: 14 residues. Germline CDR1 reads SQVTM; CDR2 reads ANQGSEA. CDR3 in amino acids: CSVEGQGINYGYTF. For the CDR3, the DNA is TGCAGCGTTGAGGGACAGGGGATAAACTATGGCTACACCTTC.

In this sample, this clonotype turned up a few times. The chain uses TRBV7-2 and TRBJ1-1; unclear D gene. CDR1 and CDR2 (germline): SGHTA, FQGNSA. The ends were cut back, 6 bases at V and 2 bases at J, with 13 bases in the middle. The CDR3 sequence is 14 residues long. The CDR3 DNA reads as TGTGCCAGCAGGAACAAAAACCCCAACACTGAAGCTTTCTTT. This codes for CASRNKNPNTEAFF. The variable domain in full, with the rest retrieved from reference TRBV7-2 and TRBJ1-1, is GAGVSQSPSNKVTEKGKDVELRCDPISGHTALYWYRQSLGQGLEFLIYFQGNSAPDKSGLPSDRFSAERTGGSVSTLTIQRTQQEDSAVYLCASRNKNPNTEAFFGQGTRLTVV.

The gene calls are TRBV7-2 and TRBJ1-1; no clear D. Germline V lookup: CDR1 SGHTA, CDR2 FQGNSA. The CDR3 has 16 residues. Trimming took off 1 base at V and 4 bases at J, with 16 bases between the two ends. The CDR3 DNA is TGTGCCAGCAGCTTAGTCAAGGGTACGGGGAGCACTGAAGCTTTCTTT. This encodes CASSLVKGTGSTEAFF.

This clonotype occurred a few times. The V gene is TRBV7-3, the J gene TRBJ2-3; unclear D gene. The V end lost 4 bases, the J end lost 3 bases, and 8 bases lay between the germline ends. There are 13 residues in the CDR3. Germline assignment: CDR1 SGHTA and CDR2 FQGTGA. CDR3 sequence reads: CASSWVVTDTQYF. Written as DNA, the CDR3 is TGTGCCAGCAGCTGGGTTGTTACAGATACGCAGTATTTT.

The chain carries TRBV4-1 and TRBJ2-7; D not certain. The CDR3 extends over 15 amino acids. V lost 0 bases and J 5 bases, leaving 14 bases between the germline ends. CDR1 MGHRA and CDR2 YSYEKL come from the germline V gene. This CDR3 reads CASSQEGWAQDEQYF. The CDR3 coding sequence is TGCGCCAGCAGCCAAGAAGGGTGGGCGCAGGACGAGCAGTACTTC.

The chain links TRBV12-3 or TRBV12-4 to TRBJ2-3; D may be TRBD2 (6 bases). The CDR3 totals 16 residues. The V end lost 3 bases, the J end lost 2 bases, and 15 bases lay between the germline ends. DNA of the CDR3: TGTGCCAGCAGTTTCTTCCCCTTAGCGGCCACAGATACGCAGTATTTT. Encoded protein: CASSFFPLAATDTQYF.

The chain joins TRBV7-2 to TRBJ2-1; D is possibly TRBD1 (6 bases). CDR1 and CDR2 (germline): SGHTA, FQGNSA. V lost 1 base and J 14 bases, leaving 9 bases between the germline ends. CDR3 length: 11 residues. The CDR3 sequence is CASSLGQVKFF. The DNA for the CDR3 is TGTGCCAGCAGCTTAGGACAGGTAAAGTTCTTC.

V gene TRBV19 combines with J gene TRBJ2-3, with 8 nucleotides matching TRBD2. Per germline, CDR1 LNHDA and CDR2 SQIVND (reference sequence). V dropped 6 bases and J dropped 5; count of bases not matched to a gene: 7. This CDR3 region has 14 residues. In DNA, the CDR3 is TGTGCCAGTAGCCTCACGGGGGGGATAGATACGCAGTATTTT. Encoded protein: CASSLTGGIDTQYF.

The table lists this clonotype with a few counts. The V and J genes are TRBV6-6 and TRBJ1-4; no definite D call. Germline-derived CDR1 and CDR2 are MNHNY and SVGAGI (reference sequence). The CDR3 sequence is 13 residues long. V lost 3 bases, J lost 4 bases, and 6 bases lay in between. DNA of the CDR3: TGTGCCAGCAGTTATGTCCGTAATGAAAAACTGTTTTTT. It translates to CASSYVRNEKLFF.

CDR3 loop: CATLGGGADEQFF. CDR3 in DNA: TGTGCCACCCTAGGCGGGGGGGCGGATGAGCAGTTCTTC. This chain links TRBV24-1 with TRBJ2-1; the match to TRBD2 covers 9 bases. The CDR3 has 13 amino acids. The germline CDR1 and CDR2 sequences are KGHDR and SFDVKD. V shed 9 bases and J 8 bases; nucleotides not matched to a gene: 7.

This chain uses TRBV20-1 with TRBJ1-2, with 8 nucleotides matching TRBD1. CDR3 size: 15 residues. Germline lookup yields CDR1 DFQATT and CDR2 SNEGSKA (reference sequence). V dropped 3 bases and J dropped 3; count of bases not matched to a gene: 9. The DNA of the CDR3 is TGCAGTGCTAGTGGGGTCGACAGGGGCGACTATGGCTACACCTTC. This encodes CSASGVDRGDYGYTF.